The rows below give T cell receptor beta chains drawn from one sample of a study of post-analysis software for immune sequencing data. Via MiXCR, TCRdb re-called the PCR reads, giving one row per CDR3 protein. The table has hundreds of thousands of distinct CDR3 sequences, around 60% seen once. Sequencing used blood. These receptors were obtained from a girl aged 2 to 9 with multiple sclerosis. Both conserved end residues are part of each CDR3. The D gene is left open where the match is weak. Clone size is shown for a subset of rows, as once, few, many or a class of expanded clone.

clone_size	j_call	d_call	v_call	cdr3_nt	cdr3_aa
once	TRBJ1-2	TRBD1	TRBV12-3/TRBV12-4	TGTGCCAGCAGTTTAGCGACAGGGTTTAACTATGGCTACACCTTC	CASSLATGFNYGYTF
-	TRBJ2-7	-	TRBV6-5	TGTGCCAGCAGCCTAAACCGGGACGGCTACGAGCAGTACTTC	CASSLNRDGYEQYF
-	TRBJ2-1	TRBD2	TRBV11-2	TGTGCCAGCAGCTTACTAGCGGGGGACTCCTACAATGAGCAGTTCTTC	CASSLLAGDSYNEQFF
-	TRBJ1-2	-	TRBV5-1	TGCGCCAGCAGCTCCTATCCCCGGGACGGTGGCTACACCTTC	CASSSYPRDGGYTF
-	TRBJ2-1	-	TRBV5-1	TGCGTCAACAGCGTGATCACAGGGTACTACAATGAGCAGTTCTTC	CVNSVITGYYNEQFF
few	TRBJ2-1	TRBD2	TRBV29-1	TGCAGCGTTGGTCCCCTCCGGGGGGACAATGAGCAGTTCTTC	CSVGPLRGDNEQFF
-	TRBJ2-1	TRBD2	TRBV10-3	TGTGCCATCAGAGACACCTCACTAGCGGTGTACAATGAGCAGTTCTTC	CAIRDTSLAVYNEQFF
-	TRBJ1-5	TRBD1	TRBV15	TGTGCCACCAGCAGGAGGACAGGGACTCAGCCCCAGCATTTT	CATSRRTGTQPQHF
-	TRBJ2-7	-	TRBV6-1	TGTGCCAGCAGTACTGCGGGTAGGGTAAGCTACGAGCAGTACTTC	CASSTAGRVSYEQYF
many	TRBJ2-5	TRBD2	TRBV6-4	TGTGCCAGCAGTATACTAGCGGGGAGTGAGACCCAGTACTTC	CASSILAGSETQYF
few	TRBJ1-2	TRBD1	TRBV6-6	TGTGCCAGCAGTTTGCAAACAGGGGCCGTCTATGGCTACACCTTC	CASSLQTGAVYGYTF
few	TRBJ2-3	-	TRBV3-1	TGTGCCAGCAGCACCCCTGGCCAGGGGTGGCAGTATTTT	CASSTPGQGWQYF
-	TRBJ2-5	-	TRBV7-2	TGTGCCAGGCGGGAGACAGGGGAGACCCAGTACTTC	CARRETGETQYF
-	TRBJ2-1	-	TRBV6-2/TRBV6-3	TGTGCCAGCACGGTGCCAGGGACGAAGTACAATGAGCAGTTCTTC	CASTVPGTKYNEQFF
-	TRBJ2-7	-	TRBV10-3	TGTGCCATCATGGCAGACTCCTACGAGCAGTACTTC	CAIMADSYEQYF